This TCR beta chain was sequenced in a study of graft-versus-host responses after intestinal transplantation. TCRdb keeps only in-frame clones here, not all; method: immunoSEQ multiplex PCR. This sample has fewer than 130,000 clones; roughly 95% occur once, and the top ten carry around 0.49%. In regard to this clone: The antigen is unknown.

With V trimmed by 1 base and J by 3 bases, 6 bases remained unmatched. The CDR3 has 17 amino acids. Germline V gene data show CDR1 as LNHDA and CDR2 as SQIVND (reference sequence). General study findings and limits: In recipient marrow, GvH clones were found, and some appeared first in ileum or blood.

V usage is TRBV19 and J usage is TRBJ2-1; 10 bases agree with TRBD2. The material sequenced was unstimulated CD8+ T cells sorted from spleen or lymph node cells, taken before intestinal transplant. The source is a human donor who received an intestinal transplant. The CDR3 spells CASSIAASGSFYNEQFF. CDR3 DNA sequence: TGTGCCAGTAGTATAGCTGCTAGCGGGAGTTTCTACAATGAGCAGTTCTTC.